This TCR beta chain was recovered during a study of T cell repertoires in cytomegalovirus infection. Study results and limitations: What dominated the ex vivo response were HLA-C-restricted CMV-specific TCR beta clonotypes.

Notes on this clonotype: Its antigen is unknown.

TCRdb itself ran the reads through MiXCR, one entry per CDR3 protein. The data show some 220,000 distinct CDR3 sequences, 38% seen once. Germline CDR1 is MGHDK and CDR2 is SYGVNS. V lost 6 bases and J lost 6, with 8 bases in between. This CDR3 contains 11 residues. The origin of this receptor is a human donor in good health (CMV status not recorded). Some clones in this sample may be carry-over from other donors' samples. This specimen consisted of CD8+ T cells from cultured PBMCs, obtained from culture after CMV antigen stimulation. This chain links TRBV25-1 with TRBJ1-1, with a weak D call TRBD1 (5 bases). The CDR3, as DNA: TGTGCCAGCAGGACAGTCTCTGAAGCTTTCTTT. This translates into CASRTVSEAFF.